What follows is one T cell receptor (beta chain) and its context. This sample was taken from a study of T cell changes during pregnancy in multiple sclerosis. The assay was immunoSEQ multiplex PCR, and TCRdb's table has in-frame clones only and misses some. The sample holds approximately 40,000 clones, roughly nine tenths seen once. The V and J ends lost 0 bases and 7 bases, in that order; junction bases with no gene match: 7. The CDR3 is made up of 16 amino acids. Germline V CDR1 and CDR2: SGHAT, FQDESV (reference sequence). The chain has TRBV11-1 and TRBJ2-1; 9 bases map to TRBD2. This clonotype was sampled from a female donor with multiple sclerosis, enrolled in a pregnancy study. The specimen was CD4+ T cells from peripheral blood mononuclear cells, collected in the third trimester of pregnancy. The CDR3 DNA reads as TGTGCCAGCAGCTTAGCGGGCGGGAGGGCCTCGAATGAGCAGTTCTTC. Protein product: CASSLAGGRASNEQFF.